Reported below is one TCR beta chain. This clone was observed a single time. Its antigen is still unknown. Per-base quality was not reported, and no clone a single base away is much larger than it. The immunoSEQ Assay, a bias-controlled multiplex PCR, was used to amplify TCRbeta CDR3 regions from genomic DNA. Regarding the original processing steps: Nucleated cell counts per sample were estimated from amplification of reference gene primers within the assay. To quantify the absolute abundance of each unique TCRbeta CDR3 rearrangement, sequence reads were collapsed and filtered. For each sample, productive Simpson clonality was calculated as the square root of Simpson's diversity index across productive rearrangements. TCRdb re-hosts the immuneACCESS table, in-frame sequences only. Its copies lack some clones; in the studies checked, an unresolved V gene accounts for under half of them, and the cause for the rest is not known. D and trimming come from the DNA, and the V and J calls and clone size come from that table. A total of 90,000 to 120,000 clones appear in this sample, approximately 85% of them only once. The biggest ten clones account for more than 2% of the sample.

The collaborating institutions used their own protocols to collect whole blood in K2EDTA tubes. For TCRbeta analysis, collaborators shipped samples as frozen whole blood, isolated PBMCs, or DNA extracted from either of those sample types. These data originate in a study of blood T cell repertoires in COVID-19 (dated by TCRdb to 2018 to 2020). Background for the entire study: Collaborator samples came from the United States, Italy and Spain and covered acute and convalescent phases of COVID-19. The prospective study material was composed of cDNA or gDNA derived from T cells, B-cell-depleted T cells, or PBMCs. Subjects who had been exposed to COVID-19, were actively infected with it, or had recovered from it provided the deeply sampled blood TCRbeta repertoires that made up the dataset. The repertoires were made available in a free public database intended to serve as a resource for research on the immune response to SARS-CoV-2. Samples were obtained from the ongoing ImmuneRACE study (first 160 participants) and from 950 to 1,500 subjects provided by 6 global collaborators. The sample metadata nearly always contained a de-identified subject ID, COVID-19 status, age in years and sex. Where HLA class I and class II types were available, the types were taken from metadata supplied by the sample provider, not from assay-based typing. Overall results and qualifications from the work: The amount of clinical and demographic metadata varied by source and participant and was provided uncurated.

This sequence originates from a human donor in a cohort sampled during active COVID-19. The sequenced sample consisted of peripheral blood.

The DNA reads TGTGCCAGCAGCCAAATATTAGGACAGGGGGCCTACAATGAGCAGTTCTTC. Translated, it reads CASSQILGQGAYNEQFF. The V and J genes are TRBV4-2 and TRBJ2-1; TRBD1 lines up with 10 middle nucleotides. Counted from cysteine to phenylalanine, this CDR3 has 17 amino acids. Just CDR3 DNA is preserved here, 51 bases in frame from base 1. V loses 2 bases at its end and J loses 2 bases; junction bases beyond the gene matches: 6. CDR1 is given as LGHNA and CDR2 as YNFKEQ, both from the germline V gene.